This T cell receptor beta chain is drawn from a study of cytomegalovirus exposure and HLA in healthy donors. On the study more broadly: The study's early data release held tens of millions of unique TCRs from HLA-typed donors.

PCR involved 60 Vbeta and 13 Jbeta primers. Data came from immunoSEQ multiplex PCR; TCRdb stores just in-frame clones and leaves some out. The sample has about 140,000 clones, approximately 84% seen once; the top ten hold about 1.5%. Findings and caveats of the study: A prior analysis recorded that most TCR beta V segments were productive about 90% or about 30% of the time.

In this sample, this clone turned up a few times. Its antigen is unknown. This CDR3 has 12 residues. Per the germline V gene, CDR1 is SGHTA and CDR2 is FQGTGA. Trimming removed 8 bases from V and 1 base from J, with 8 bases in between. This clonotype was sampled from a man aged 25 to 40 in good health and CMV-seropositive. Sequenced material: PBMCs. This chain uses TRBV7-3 with TRBJ1-1; no reliable D call. The CDR3 DNA reads as TGTGCCAGCGGCCCAGGGAACACTGAAGCTTTCTTT. This sequence encodes CASGPGNTEAFF.